The 11 T cell receptor beta chains in this list originate from one sample, sequenced in a study of T-cell memory formation after mild COVID-19. TCRdb reprocessed the 5' RACE reads with MiXCR, giving one entry per CDR3 protein. The sample contains 110,000 or so distinct CDR3 sequences, 20% to 25% of which appear only once. The sample consisted of PBMCs or a T cell subset sorted from them (not recorded which). All receptors come from a man aged 18 to 30 who had mild COVID-19 (a few samples of this study predate the infection). Cell type and time point are not known.

The chain employs TRBV3-1 and TRBJ2-3; D is unclear. V dropped 5 bases and J dropped 0 bases, with 15 bases sitting between them. The germline CDR1 and CDR2 sequences are LGHDT and YNNKEL (reference sequence). This CDR3 contains 16 residues. CDR3 nucleotide sequence: TGTGCCAGCAGCTACATCCAAAGCAGAAGCACAGATACGCAGTATTTT. Its protein product is CASSYIQSRSTDTQYF.

The V call is TRBV6-2 or TRBV6-3, the J call TRBJ2-1; the match to TRBD1 covers 7 bases. The CDR3 loop spans 15 amino acids. Trimming at V came to 5 bases and at J to 2 bases, leaving 6 bases not matched to a gene. Germline CDR1 and CDR2: MNHEY and SVGEGT. In DNA, the CDR3 is TGTGCCAGCAGTGCGACAGGGAGTCCCTACAATGAGCAGTTCTTC. Translation: CASSATGSPYNEQFF.

V gene TRBV4-1 combines with J gene TRBJ2-3; D unresolved. The CDR3 totals 12 residues. The V and J ends lost 0 bases and 6 bases respectively, with 4 bases between them. Per germline, CDR1 MGHRA and CDR2 YSYEKL. The CDR3 region has the DNA TGCGCCAGCAGCCAAGAGGTTGATACGCAGTATTTT. Translation: CASSQEVDTQYF.

The CDR3 reads CASSFSGTSYEQYF. The CDR3 coding sequence is TGTGCCAGCAGCTTCTCCGGGACCTCCTACGAGCAGTACTTC. This sequence joins TRBV7-2 and TRBJ2-7, with D possibly called TRBD1 or TRBD2 (5 bases each). This CDR3 is 14 amino acids long. Trimming removed 3 bases at V and 0 bases at J, with 9 bases between. Germline lookup yields CDR1 SGHTA and CDR2 FQGNSA.

The J gene is TRBJ2-7, the V gene TRBV6-2 or TRBV6-3; D is perhaps TRBD2 (5 bases). The CDR3 contains 14 residues. Trimming stripped 2 bases from V and 5 bases from J, with 13 bases between. Germline V CDR1 and CDR2: MNHEY, SVGEGT. DNA of the CDR3: TGTGCCAGCAGTTACACGAGAGGAGGCCACGAGCAGTACTTC. Translated: CASSYTRGGHEQYF.

The J gene is TRBJ2-7, the V gene TRBV18; 8 bases agree with TRBD1. Germline V gives CDR1 KGHSH, CDR2 LQKENI. The V and J ends lost 0 bases and 7 bases, in that order; junction bases with no gene match: 11. This CDR3 comprises 16 residues. This chain's CDR3 is CASSPPQGARGIEQYV. CDR3 nucleotide sequence: TGTGCCAGCTCACCACCGCAGGGGGCAAGGGGTATAGAGCAGTACGTC.

V and J are TRBV27 and TRBJ2-4, with D possibly being TRBD1 (6 bases). V lost 6 bases and J lost 14, with 14 bases in between. The germline gives CDR1 MNHEY, CDR2 SMNVEV (reference sequence). The CDR3 is 11 amino acids. CDR3 sequence: CASRWGTQEYF. CDR3 coding DNA: TGTGCCAGCAGATGGGGGACACAGGAGTACTTC.

In its sample, this clonotype was seen a few times. This rearrangement joins TRBV7-9 to TRBJ2-5; D unresolved. V gave up 4 bases and J gave up 5 bases, with 14 bases separating them. This CDR3 region has 14 residues. Germline V lookup: CDR1 SEHNR, CDR2 FQNEAQ (reference sequence). In nucleotides, the CDR3 is TGTGCCAGCAGCTCCCCATTTAGGCCGGAGACCCAGTACTTC. Translated, it gives CASSSPFRPETQYF.

In its sample, this clonotype was seen once. This sequence joins TRBV7-9 and TRBJ2-2; D unresolved. Germline V gene data show CDR1 as SEHNR and CDR2 as FQNEAQ (reference sequence). V lost 1 base and J 7 bases, leaving 7 bases between the germline ends. The CDR3 has 13 residues. The CDR3 DNA follows: TGTGCCAGCAGCTTAGGACTTCTCGGGGAGCTGTTTTTT. It encodes CASSLGLLGELFF.

The genes are TRBV9 and TRBJ2-3; 13 bases line up with TRBD2. The trim removed 3 bases at V and 3 bases at J, leaving 10 bases unmatched. The CDR3 consists of 18 residues. Germline V CDR1 and CDR2: SGDLS, YYNGEE. The DNA for the CDR3 is TGTGCCAGCAGCGAGACGGGACTAGCGGGGCGAGTTACAGATACGCAGTATTTT. Its protein is CASSETGLAGRVTDTQYF.

V and J are TRBV11-2 and TRBJ2-1, with unresolved D. The CDR3 is 15 residues long. From germline, CDR1 is SGHAT and CDR2 FQNNGV. Trimming shortened V by 1 base and J by 2 bases, and 9 bases separated the two germline ends. CDR3 protein: CASSLVGTAYNEQFF. The CDR3 nucleotides read TGTGCCAGCAGCTTAGTGGGAACTGCCTACAATGAGCAGTTCTTC.